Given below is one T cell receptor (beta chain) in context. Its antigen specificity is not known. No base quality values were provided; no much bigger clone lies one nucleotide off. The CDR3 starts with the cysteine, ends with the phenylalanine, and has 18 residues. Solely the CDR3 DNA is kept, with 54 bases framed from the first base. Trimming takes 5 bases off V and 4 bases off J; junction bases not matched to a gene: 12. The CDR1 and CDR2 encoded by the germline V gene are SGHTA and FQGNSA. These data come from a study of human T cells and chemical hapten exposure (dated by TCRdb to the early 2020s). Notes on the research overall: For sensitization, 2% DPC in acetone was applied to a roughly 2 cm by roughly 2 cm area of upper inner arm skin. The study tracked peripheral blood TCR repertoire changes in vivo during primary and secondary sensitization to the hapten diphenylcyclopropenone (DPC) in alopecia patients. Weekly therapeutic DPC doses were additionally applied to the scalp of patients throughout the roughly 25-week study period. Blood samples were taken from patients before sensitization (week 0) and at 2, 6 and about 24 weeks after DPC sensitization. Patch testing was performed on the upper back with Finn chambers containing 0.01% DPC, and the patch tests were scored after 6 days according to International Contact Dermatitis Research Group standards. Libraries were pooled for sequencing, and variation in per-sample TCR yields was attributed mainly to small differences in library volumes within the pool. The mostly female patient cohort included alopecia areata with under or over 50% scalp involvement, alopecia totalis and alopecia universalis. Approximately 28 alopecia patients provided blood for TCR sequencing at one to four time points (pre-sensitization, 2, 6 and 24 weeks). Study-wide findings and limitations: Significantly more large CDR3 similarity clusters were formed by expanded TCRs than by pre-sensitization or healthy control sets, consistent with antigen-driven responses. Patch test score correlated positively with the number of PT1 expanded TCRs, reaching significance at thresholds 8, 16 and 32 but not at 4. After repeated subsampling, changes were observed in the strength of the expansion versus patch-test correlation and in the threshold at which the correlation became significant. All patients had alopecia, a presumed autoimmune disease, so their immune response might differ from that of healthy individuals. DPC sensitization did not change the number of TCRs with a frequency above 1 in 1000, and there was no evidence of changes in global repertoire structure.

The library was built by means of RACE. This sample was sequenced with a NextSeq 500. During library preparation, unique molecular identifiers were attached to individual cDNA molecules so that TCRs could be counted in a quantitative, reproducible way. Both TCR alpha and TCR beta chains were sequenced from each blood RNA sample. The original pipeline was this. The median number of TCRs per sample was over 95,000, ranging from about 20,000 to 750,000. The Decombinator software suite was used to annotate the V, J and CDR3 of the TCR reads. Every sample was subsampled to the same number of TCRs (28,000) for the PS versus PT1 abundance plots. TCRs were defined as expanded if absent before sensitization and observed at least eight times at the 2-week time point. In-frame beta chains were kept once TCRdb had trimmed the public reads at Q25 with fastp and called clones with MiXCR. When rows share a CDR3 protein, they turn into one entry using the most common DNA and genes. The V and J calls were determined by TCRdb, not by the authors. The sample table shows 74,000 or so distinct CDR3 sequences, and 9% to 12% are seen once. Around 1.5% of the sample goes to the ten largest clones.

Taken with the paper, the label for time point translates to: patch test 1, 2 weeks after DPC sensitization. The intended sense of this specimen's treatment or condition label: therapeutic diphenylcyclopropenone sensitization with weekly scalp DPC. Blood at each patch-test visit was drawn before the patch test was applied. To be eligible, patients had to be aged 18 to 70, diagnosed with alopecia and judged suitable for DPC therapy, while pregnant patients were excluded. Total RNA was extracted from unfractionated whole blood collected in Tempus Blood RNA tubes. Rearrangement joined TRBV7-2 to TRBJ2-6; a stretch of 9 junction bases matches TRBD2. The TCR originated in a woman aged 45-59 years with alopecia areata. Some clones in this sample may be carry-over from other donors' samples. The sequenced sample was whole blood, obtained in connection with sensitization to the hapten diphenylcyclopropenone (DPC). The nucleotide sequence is TGTGCCAGCAGCCCCGAGGGGCTAGCGGGAACAGGGGCCAACGTCCTGACTTTC. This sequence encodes CASSPEGLAGTGANVLTF.